This T cell receptor (beta chain) was recorded in a study of blood T cells in healthy people across ages. General study results and limits: When set beside aged donors, long-lived donors presented more naive CD4+ cells and higher diversity. Naive T cell percentage by flow cytometry tracked strongly with beta diversity.

Germline CDR1 SGDLS, CDR2 YYNGEE. CDR3 length: 17 amino acids. V shed 4 bases and J shed 0 bases, with 14 bases lying between them. Then a second PCR, running roughly 7 to 11 cycles, was carried out with a sample-barcoded 5' primer and a J-beta primer mix. TCRdb re-called the 5' RACE reads through MiXCR, storing one row per CDR3 protein. The sample has some 860,000 distinct CDR3 sequences; roughly 50% are singletons. All donors came from Russia, were Caucasian and healthy, and spanned ages roughly 6 to 100. As for this clonotype: Its antigen is not identified.

The receptor was isolated from a man aged 40-49 years in good health. The gene calls are TRBV9 and TRBJ2-6, with D possibly TRBD2 on 6 matching bases. The sequencing sample was made of blood. The DNA of the CDR3 is TGTGCCAGCAGCCCGCGGGGCACCGCCTCTGGGGCCAACGTCCTGACTTTC. Encoded protein: CASSPRGTASGANVLTF.